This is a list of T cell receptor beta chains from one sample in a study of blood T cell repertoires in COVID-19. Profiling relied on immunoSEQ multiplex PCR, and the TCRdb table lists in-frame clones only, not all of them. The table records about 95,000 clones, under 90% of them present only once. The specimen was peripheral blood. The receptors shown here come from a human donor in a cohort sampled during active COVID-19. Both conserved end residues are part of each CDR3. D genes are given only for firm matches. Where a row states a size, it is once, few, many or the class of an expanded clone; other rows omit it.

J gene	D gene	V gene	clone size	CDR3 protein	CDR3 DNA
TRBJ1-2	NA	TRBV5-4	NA	CASSLPGSDLRGYTF	TGTGCCAGCAGCTTGCCGGGGTCCGACCTGCGAGGCTACACCTTC
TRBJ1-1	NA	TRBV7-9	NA	CASSLNGEKNTEAFF	TGTGCCAGCAGCTTAAACGGGGAGAAGAACACTGAAGCTTTCTTT
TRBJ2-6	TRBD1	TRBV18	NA	CASSPPDRGLTGANVLTF	TGTGCCAGCTCACCTCCGGACAGGGGGCTGACTGGGGCCAACGTCCTGACTTTC
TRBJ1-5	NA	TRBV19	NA	CASSIRGQPQHF	TGTGCCAGTAGTATAAGGGGTCAGCCCCAGCATTTT
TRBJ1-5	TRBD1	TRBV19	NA	CASSNPDRAGNQPQHF	TGTGCCAGTAGTAACCCGGACAGGGCCGGCAATCAGCCCCAGCATTTT
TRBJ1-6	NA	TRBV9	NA	CASSESSYNSPLHF	TGTGCCAGCAGCGAGAGCTCCTATAATTCACCCCTCCACTTT
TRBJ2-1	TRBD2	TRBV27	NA	CASRRTGTSGNNEQFF	TGTGCCAGCAGACGTACCGGGACTAGCGGGAACAATGAGCAGTTCTTC
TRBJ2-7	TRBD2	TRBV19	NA	CASSRAHGTSGTYEQYF	TGTGCCAGTAGCCGCGCCCATGGGACTAGCGGGACCTACGAGCAGTACTTC
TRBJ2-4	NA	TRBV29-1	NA	CSVETDLNIQYF	TGCAGCGTTGAAACCGACTTAAACATTCAGTACTTC
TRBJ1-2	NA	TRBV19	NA	CASSSSQGTGNYGYTF	TGTGCCAGTAGTAGCTCACAGGGTACGGGTAACTATGGCTACACCTTC
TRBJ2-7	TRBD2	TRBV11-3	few	CASSATGTSGDYEQYF	TGTGCCAGCAGTGCCACCGGGACTAGCGGGGACTACGAGCAGTACTTC
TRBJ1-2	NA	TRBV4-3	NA	CASSQDGVTGYGYTF	TGCGCCAGCAGCCAAGACGGGGTAACGGGCTATGGCTACACCTTC
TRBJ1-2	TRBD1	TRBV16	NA	CASSQVPGQNFF	TGTGCCAGCAGCCAAGTCCCGGGACAGAACTTCTTC
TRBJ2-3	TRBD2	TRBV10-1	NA	CASSDRGGYTDTQYF	TGCGCCAGCAGTGACCGGGGGGGATACACAGATACGCAGTATTTT
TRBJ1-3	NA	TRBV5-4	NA	CASSRVISPRDSGNTIYF	TGTGCCAGCAGCCGGGTGATTTCCCCCAGGGACTCTGGAAACACCATATATTTT
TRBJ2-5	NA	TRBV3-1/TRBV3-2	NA	CASSVQVIQETQYF	TGTGCCAGCAGCGTACAGGTTATCCAAGAGACCCAGTACTTC
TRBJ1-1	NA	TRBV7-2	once	CASSLVGAREAFF	TGTGCCAGCAGCTTAGTTGGCGCGCGGGAAGCTTTCTTT
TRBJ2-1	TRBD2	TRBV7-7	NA	CASSPRTSGRGNEQFF	TGTGCTAGCAGCCCCCGGACTAGCGGGAGGGGTAATGAGCAGTTCTTC
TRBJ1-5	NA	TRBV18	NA	CASSLNQGNQPQHF	TGTGCCAGCTCACTAAATCAGGGCAATCAGCCCCAGCATTTT
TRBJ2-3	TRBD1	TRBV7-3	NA	CASSSQGATLTDTQYF	TGTGCCAGCAGCTCCCAGGGGGCCACACTGACAGATACGCAGTATTTT
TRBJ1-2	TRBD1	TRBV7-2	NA	CASSLAGTDYGYTF	TGTGCCAGCAGCTTAGCCGGGACAGACTATGGCTACACCTTC
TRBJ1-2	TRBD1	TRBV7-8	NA	CASSPGGQGVGYTF	TGTGCCAGCAGCCCCGGCGGGCAGGGGGTCGGCTACACCTTC
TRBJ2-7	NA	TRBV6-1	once	CASSDGVTVSEQYF	TGTGCCAGCAGTGACGGGGTAACGGTCTCCGAGCAGTACTTC
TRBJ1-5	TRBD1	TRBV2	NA	CASNGQGSQPQHF	TGTGCCAGCAATGGACAGGGTAGTCAGCCCCAGCATTTT
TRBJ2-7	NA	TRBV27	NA	CASIERAEGYEQYF	TGTGCCAGCATTGAGCGGGCCGAGGGCTACGAGCAGTACTTC
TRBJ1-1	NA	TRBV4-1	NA	CASSLYTGTTNTEAFF	TGCGCCAGCAGCCTATATACCGGGACAACGAACACTGAAGCTTTCTTT
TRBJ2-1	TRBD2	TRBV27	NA	CASRRSGESSYNEQFF	TGTGCCAGCAGGCGTAGCGGGGAGAGCTCCTACAATGAGCAGTTCTTC